The 5 T cell receptor beta chains below were found in one sample sequenced in a study of OX40 agonist ivuxolimab in advanced cancers. Assay: immunoSEQ multiplex PCR; the TCRdb copy retains only in-frame clones and omits some. The sample shows roughly 80,000 clones, 93% of them seen only once. The source material was CD4+ or CD8+ T cells sorted from blood, sampled in a trial of the OX40 agonist ivuxolimab. The source is an adult with an advanced solid tumor such as melanoma, head and neck, liver or kidney cancer.

The V gene is TRBV7-5, the J gene TRBJ2-6; the D segment call TRBD1 is taken from the table without a DNA check. TRBV7-5 is designated a pseudogene. The CDR3 loop spans 18 amino acids. This chain's CDR3 is CARSFPGTGLSGANVLTF. CDR3 DNA: TGTGCCAGAAGCTTCCCCGGGACAGGCCTCTCTGGGGCCAACGTCCTGACTTTC.

This chain uses TRBV29-1 with TRBJ2-1, with no clear D. Germline V gives CDR1 SQVTM, CDR2 ANQGSEA. The CDR3 length is 13 residues. V was shortened by 2 bases and J by 0 bases, with 5 bases between the two germline ends. The CDR3 nucleotides read TGCAGCGTTGAACTACCCTCCTACAATGAGCAGTTCTTC. This codes for CSVELPSYNEQFF.

This clone was detected only a few times. The chain uses TRBV7-9 and TRBJ2-7; D is possibly TRBD1 (6 bases). CDR1 is SEHNR, CDR2 FQNEAQ, per germline (reference sequence). Trimming left V 4 bases short and J 2 bases short, with 9 bases between. The CDR3 is 13 residues long. Written as DNA, the CDR3 is TGTGCCAGCAGCTCAGGGGTAACCTACGAGCAGTACTTC. Its translation is CASSSGVTYEQYF.

This clone has more than one count but fewer than ten. The chain uses TRBV9 and TRBJ2-2; 12 bases fit TRBD1. The CDR3 is 16 residues long. Germline CDR1 SGDLS, CDR2 YYNGEE. V was pared by 4 bases and J by 5 bases, with 6 bases of the junction left unmatched. CDR3 in DNA: TGTGCCAGCAGCCTATCGGGACAGGGGGCGACCGGGGAGCTGTTTTTT. As protein: CASSLSGQGATGELFF.

The rearrangement uses TRBV29-1 and TRBJ2-2; the match to TRBD1 covers 8 bases. The V and J ends lost 6 bases and 3 bases, in that order; junction bases with no gene match: 6. CDR3 length: 14 residues. Germline V gene lookup returns CDR1 SQVTM and CDR2 ANQGSEA. CDR3 protein: CSVEDRADTGELFF. Written as DNA, the CDR3 is TGCAGCGTGGAGGACAGGGCCGACACCGGGGAGCTGTTTTTT.